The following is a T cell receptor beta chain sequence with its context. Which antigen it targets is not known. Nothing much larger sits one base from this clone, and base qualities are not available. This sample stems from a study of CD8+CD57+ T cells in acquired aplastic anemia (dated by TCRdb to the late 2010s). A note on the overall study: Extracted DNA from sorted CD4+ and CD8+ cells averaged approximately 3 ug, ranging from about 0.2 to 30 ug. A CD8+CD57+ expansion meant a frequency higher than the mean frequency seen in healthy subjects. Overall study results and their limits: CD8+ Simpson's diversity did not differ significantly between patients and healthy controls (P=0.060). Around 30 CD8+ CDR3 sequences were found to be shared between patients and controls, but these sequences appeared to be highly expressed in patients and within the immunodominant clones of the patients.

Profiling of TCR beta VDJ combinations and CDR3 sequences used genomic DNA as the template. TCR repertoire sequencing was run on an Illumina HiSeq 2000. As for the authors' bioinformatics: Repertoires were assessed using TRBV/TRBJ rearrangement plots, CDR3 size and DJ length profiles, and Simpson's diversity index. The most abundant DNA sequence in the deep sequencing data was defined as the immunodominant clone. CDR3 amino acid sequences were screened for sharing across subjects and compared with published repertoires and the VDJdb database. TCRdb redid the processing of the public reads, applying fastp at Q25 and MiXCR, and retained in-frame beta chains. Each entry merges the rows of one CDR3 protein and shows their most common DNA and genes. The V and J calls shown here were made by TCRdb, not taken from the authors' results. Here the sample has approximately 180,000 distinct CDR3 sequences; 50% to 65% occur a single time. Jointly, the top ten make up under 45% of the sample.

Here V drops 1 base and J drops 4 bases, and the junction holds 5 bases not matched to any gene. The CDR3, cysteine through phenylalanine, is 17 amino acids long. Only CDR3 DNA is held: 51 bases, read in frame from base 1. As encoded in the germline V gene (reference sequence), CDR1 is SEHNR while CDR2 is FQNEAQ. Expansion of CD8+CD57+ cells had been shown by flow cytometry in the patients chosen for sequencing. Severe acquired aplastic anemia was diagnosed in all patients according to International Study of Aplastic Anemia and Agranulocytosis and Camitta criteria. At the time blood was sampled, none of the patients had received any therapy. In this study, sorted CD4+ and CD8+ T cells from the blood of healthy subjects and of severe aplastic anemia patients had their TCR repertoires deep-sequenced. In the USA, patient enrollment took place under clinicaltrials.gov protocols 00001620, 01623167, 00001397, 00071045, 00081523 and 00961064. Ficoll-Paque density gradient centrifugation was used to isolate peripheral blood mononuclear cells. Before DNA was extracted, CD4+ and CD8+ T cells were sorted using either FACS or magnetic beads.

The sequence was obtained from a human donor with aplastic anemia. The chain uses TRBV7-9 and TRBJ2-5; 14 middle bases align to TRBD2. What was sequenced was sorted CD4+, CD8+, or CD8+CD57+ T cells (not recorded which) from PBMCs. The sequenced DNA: TGTGCCAGCAGCTTAGTCGGGACTAGCGGGGGTGGAGAGACCCAGTACTTC. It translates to CASSLVGTSGGGETQYF.